This is a list of T cell receptor beta chains from one sample in a study of T cell responses to AZD1222 COVID-19 vaccine. Here immunoSEQ multiplex PCR was the method, and the copy in TCRdb shows in-frame clones only, minus some. In the table there are roughly 140,000 clones, about nine tenths of which are singletons. The sequencing used peripheral blood, collected after recovery from COVID-19. These receptors originate from an adult who had recovered from COVID-19. CDR3s include the opening cysteine and the closing phenylalanine or tryptophan. A D gene is named only where the DNA matches it firmly. A clone size is listed for some rows: how often the clone was seen (once, few, many), or a class if it is expanded.

cdr3_aa: CASSFTPGSKGEKLFF
cdr3_nt: TGTGCCAGTAGTTTTACCCCAGGGAGTAAAGGGGAAAAACTGTTTTTT
d_call: -
v_call: TRBV19
cdr3_length: 16
clone_size: -
j_call: TRBJ1-4

cdr3_aa: CASSLAASVLSYNEQFF
cdr3_nt: TGTGCCAGCAGTTTAGCGGCTAGCGTGCTCTCCTACAATGAGCAGTTCTTC
d_call: -
v_call: TRBV27
cdr3_length: 17
clone_size: once
j_call: TRBJ2-1

cdr3_aa: CASSLVLAGGQETQYF
cdr3_nt: TGCGCCAGCAGCTTGGTTCTAGCGGGGGGGCAAGAGACCCAGTACTTC
d_call: TRBD2
v_call: TRBV5-1
cdr3_length: 16
clone_size: -
j_call: TRBJ2-5

cdr3_aa: CASRGTSGVETQYF
cdr3_nt: TGTGCCAGCAGGGGGACTAGCGGGGTTGAGACCCAGTACTTC
d_call: TRBD2
v_call: TRBV2
cdr3_length: 14
clone_size: -
j_call: TRBJ2-5

cdr3_aa: CASSERSPGETQYF
cdr3_nt: TGTGCCAGCAGTGAAAGGTCCCCCGGGGAGACCCAGTACTTC
d_call: -
v_call: TRBV6-1
cdr3_length: 14
clone_size: -
j_call: TRBJ2-5

cdr3_aa: CASSLLAGGPYEQYF
cdr3_nt: TGTGCCAGCAGCTTGCTAGCGGGAGGCCCCTACGAGCAGTACTTC
d_call: TRBD2
v_call: TRBV5-6
cdr3_length: 15
clone_size: -
j_call: TRBJ2-7

cdr3_aa: CASSLMLGTVQETQYF
cdr3_nt: TGTGCCAGCAGCTTAATGCTCGGGACAGTACAAGAGACCCAGTACTTC
d_call: TRBD1
v_call: TRBV7-2
cdr3_length: 16
clone_size: once
j_call: TRBJ2-5

cdr3_aa: CASSPGLADHNEQFF
cdr3_nt: TGTGCCAGCAGTCCCGGACTAGCGGACCACAATGAGCAGTTCTTC
d_call: TRBD2
v_call: TRBV28
cdr3_length: 15
clone_size: -
j_call: TRBJ2-1

cdr3_aa: CASRQGDPQAFF
cdr3_nt: TGTGCCAGCCGACAGGGGGATCCCCAAGCTTTCTTT
d_call: TRBD1
v_call: TRBV2
cdr3_length: 12
clone_size: -
j_call: TRBJ1-1

cdr3_aa: CASSQSWRGVMNTEAFF
cdr3_nt: TGTGCCAGCAGCCAATCATGGCGGGGGGTCATGAACACTGAAGCTTTCTTT
d_call: -
v_call: TRBV14
cdr3_length: 17
clone_size: -
j_call: TRBJ1-1

cdr3_aa: CASSSLGRGYTEAFF
cdr3_nt: TGTGCCAGCAGCTCTCTCGGGCGAGGCTACACTGAAGCTTTCTTT
d_call: -
v_call: TRBV7-2
cdr3_length: 15
clone_size: -
j_call: TRBJ1-1

cdr3_aa: CASSLTGTGNEQYF
cdr3_nt: TGTGCCAGCAGCCTAACCGGGACAGGGAACGAGCAGTACTTC
d_call: TRBD1
v_call: TRBV5-6
cdr3_length: 14
clone_size: -
j_call: TRBJ2-7

cdr3_aa: CASGPRGGVVETQYF
cdr3_nt: TGTGCCAGTGGTCCCCGAGGAGGGGTTGTGGAGACCCAGTACTTC
d_call: -
v_call: TRBV19
cdr3_length: 15
clone_size: -
j_call: TRBJ2-5

cdr3_aa: CASSHPTGVISGANVLTF
cdr3_nt: TGCGCCAGCAGTCACCCGACAGGGGTTATATCTGGGGCCAACGTCCTGACTTTC
d_call: TRBD1
v_call: TRBV23-1
cdr3_length: 18
clone_size: -
j_call: TRBJ2-6

cdr3_aa: CASSPQGPRGEQYF
cdr3_nt: TGTGCCAGCAGTCCACAGGGACCGAGGGGAGAGCAGTACTTC
d_call: -
v_call: TRBV28
cdr3_length: 14
clone_size: -
j_call: TRBJ2-7

cdr3_aa: CASSPGSRSLGEKLFF
cdr3_nt: TGTGCCAGCAGCCCAGGTTCGCGCAGTCTGGGGGAAAAACTGTTTTTT
d_call: -
v_call: TRBV7-3
cdr3_length: 16
clone_size: -
j_call: TRBJ1-4

cdr3_aa: CASSKVLGASTQYF
cdr3_nt: TGTGCCAGCAGCAAAGTCCTCGGGGCCTCCACGCAGTATTTT
d_call: -
v_call: TRBV21-1
cdr3_length: 14
clone_size: -
j_call: TRBJ2-3

cdr3_aa: CASSPRDSGMNTEAFF
cdr3_nt: TGTGCCAGCAGCCCCCGGGACAGCGGCATGAACACTGAAGCTTTCTTT
d_call: TRBD1
v_call: TRBV7-9
cdr3_length: 16
clone_size: -
j_call: TRBJ1-1

cdr3_aa: CASSLIGQGAEQYF
cdr3_nt: TGTGCCAGCAGCTTAATTGGTCAGGGGGCCGAGCAGTACTTC
d_call: TRBD1
v_call: TRBV7-3
cdr3_length: 14
clone_size: -
j_call: TRBJ2-7

cdr3_aa: CASSLTVRRDTEAFF
cdr3_nt: TGTGCCAGCAGTTTAACGGTGAGGAGAGACACTGAAGCTTTCTTT
d_call: -
v_call: TRBV7-6
cdr3_length: 15
clone_size: -
j_call: TRBJ1-1

cdr3_aa: CATSPGGRMYEQYF
cdr3_nt: TGTGCCACTTCACCAGGAGGGCGGATGTACGAGCAGTACTTC
d_call: -
v_call: TRBV28
cdr3_length: 14
clone_size: -
j_call: TRBJ2-7

cdr3_aa: CASSYRAGGDEQYF
cdr3_nt: TGTGCCAGCAGCTATCGAGCGGGGGGTGACGAGCAGTACTTC
d_call: TRBD2
v_call: TRBV3-1/TRBV3-2
cdr3_length: 14
clone_size: -
j_call: TRBJ2-7

cdr3_aa: CASSLSGTEAFF
cdr3_nt: TGTGCCAGCAGCTTATCCGGTACTGAAGCTTTCTTT
d_call: -
v_call: TRBV11-1
cdr3_length: 12
clone_size: -
j_call: TRBJ1-1

cdr3_aa: CASSQGRLAALGSYEQYF
cdr3_nt: TGCGCCAGCAGCCAAGGTAGGCTAGCGGCCTTGGGGTCCTACGAGCAGTACTTC
d_call: TRBD2
v_call: TRBV4-3
cdr3_length: 18
clone_size: once
j_call: TRBJ2-7

cdr3_aa: CSASRTSGREETQYF
cdr3_nt: TGCAGTGCTAGTCGGACTAGCGGGAGAGAAGAGACCCAGTACTTC
d_call: TRBD2
v_call: TRBV20-1
cdr3_length: 15
clone_size: -
j_call: TRBJ2-5

cdr3_aa: CASSLQGASYGYTF
cdr3_nt: TGTGCCAGCAGTTTGCAGGGGGCATCCTATGGCTACACCTTC
d_call: TRBD1
v_call: TRBV28
cdr3_length: 14
clone_size: -
j_call: TRBJ1-2

cdr3_aa: CSGGTPVYNEQFF
cdr3_nt: TGCAGCGGGGGGACACCAGTCTACAATGAGCAGTTCTTC
d_call: -
v_call: TRBV29-1
cdr3_length: 13
clone_size: -
j_call: TRBJ2-1

cdr3_aa: CASSLAAGGTGELFF
cdr3_nt: TGCGCCAGCAGCTTGGCGGCAGGGGGCACCGGGGAGCTGTTTTTT
d_call: TRBD1
v_call: TRBV5-1
cdr3_length: 15
clone_size: many
j_call: TRBJ2-2

cdr3_aa: CASKEASGSYEQYF
cdr3_nt: TGTGCCAGCAAAGAGGCTAGCGGCTCCTACGAGCAGTACTTC
d_call: TRBD2
v_call: TRBV27
cdr3_length: 14
clone_size: -
j_call: TRBJ2-7

cdr3_aa: CATGWGGISGANVLTF
cdr3_nt: TGTGCCACCGGCTGGGGGGGGATCTCTGGGGCCAACGTCCTGACTTTC
d_call: TRBD2
v_call: TRBV15
cdr3_length: 16
clone_size: -
j_call: TRBJ2-6

cdr3_aa: CSGGQREGYGYTF
cdr3_nt: TGCAGCGGGGGACAGAGAGAAGGCTATGGCTACACCTTC
d_call: TRBD1
v_call: TRBV29-1
cdr3_length: 13
clone_size: -
j_call: TRBJ1-2

cdr3_aa: CASSLWEGVGETFF
cdr3_nt: TGTGCCAGCTCCCTTTGGGAGGGGGTCGGGGAAACTTTCTTT
d_call: -
v_call: TRBV5-8
cdr3_length: 14
clone_size: -
j_call: TRBJ1-1

cdr3_aa: CASSQHATNEKLFF
cdr3_nt: TGTGCCAGTAGTCAACATGCAACTAATGAAAAACTGTTTTTT
d_call: -
v_call: TRBV19
cdr3_length: 14
clone_size: once
j_call: TRBJ1-4

cdr3_aa: CASSLARGSYNEQFF
cdr3_nt: TGTGCCAGCAGCTTAGCCCGCGGTTCCTACAATGAGCAGTTCTTC
d_call: -
v_call: TRBV7-2
cdr3_length: 15
clone_size: once
j_call: TRBJ2-1

cdr3_aa: CASSPILQGRGNTIYF
cdr3_nt: TGTGCCAGCTCACCCATTTTACAGGGACGGGGAAACACCATATATTTT
d_call: -
v_call: TRBV18
cdr3_length: 16
clone_size: once
j_call: TRBJ1-3

cdr3_aa: CASSAGTSGIYEQYF
cdr3_nt: TGTGCCAGCAGCGCTGGGACTAGCGGGATATACGAGCAGTACTTC
d_call: TRBD2
v_call: TRBV9
cdr3_length: 15
clone_size: -
j_call: TRBJ2-7

cdr3_aa: CASSGHSSGANVLTF
cdr3_nt: TGTGCCAGCAGCGGACACTCCTCTGGGGCCAACGTCCTGACTTTC
d_call: -
v_call: TRBV2
cdr3_length: 15
clone_size: -
j_call: TRBJ2-6

cdr3_aa: CASSDLGRGYTF
cdr3_nt: TGTGCCAGCAGTGATCTGGGGCGTGGCTACACCTTC
d_call: -
v_call: TRBV3-1/TRBV3-2
cdr3_length: 12
clone_size: once
j_call: TRBJ1-2

cdr3_aa: CASSPYTGELFF
cdr3_nt: TGTGCCAGCAGCCCCTATACCGGGGAGCTGTTTTTT
d_call: -
v_call: TRBV6-5
cdr3_length: 12
clone_size: -
j_call: TRBJ2-2

cdr3_aa: CASSGGVFGQVDSPLHF
cdr3_nt: TGTGCCAGCAGCGGGGGGGTTTTCGGACAGGTTGATTCACCCCTCCACTTT
d_call: TRBD1
v_call: TRBV5-6
cdr3_length: 17
clone_size: -
j_call: TRBJ1-6

cdr3_aa: CASSYEADQPQHF
cdr3_nt: TGTGCCAGCAGTTATGAGGCAGATCAGCCCCAGCATTTT
d_call: -
v_call: TRBV6-4
cdr3_length: 13
clone_size: few
j_call: TRBJ1-5

cdr3_aa: CASSPRGSNYNEQFF
cdr3_nt: TGTGCCAGCAGTCCCAGGGGGTCCAACTACAATGAGCAGTTCTTC
d_call: TRBD1
v_call: TRBV27
cdr3_length: 15
clone_size: once
j_call: TRBJ2-1

cdr3_aa: CASSLGTRTGKSEQYF
cdr3_nt: TGTGCCAGCAGCTTGGGGACTAGGACAGGGAAAAGCGAGCAGTACTTC
d_call: -
v_call: TRBV5-8
cdr3_length: 16
clone_size: -
j_call: TRBJ2-7

cdr3_aa: CASSLGGGLAGGPGELFF
cdr3_nt: TGTGCCAGCAGCTTAGGAGGCGGCCTAGCGGGAGGCCCCGGGGAGCTGTTTTTT
d_call: TRBD2
v_call: TRBV11-3
cdr3_length: 18
clone_size: -
j_call: TRBJ2-2